This TCR beta chain appears in the sequencing data of a study of blood T cell repertoires in COVID-19. This clone was picked up one time. TCRdb's table, derived via immunoSEQ multiplex PCR, lists solely in-frame clones and lacks some. Seen here are 35,000 to 55,000 clones, roughly 63% observed once, and the top ten hold approximately 6.2%. The CDR3 is made up of 15 amino acids. The germline V gene encodes CDR1 SGDLS and CDR2 YYNGEE. With V trimmed by 3 bases and J by 10 bases, 10 bases remained unmatched. The material sequenced was peripheral blood. This chain joins TRBV9 and TRBJ1-6, with 7 bases matching TRBD1. The TCR sequence derives from a man aged 80 or over with acute or convalescent COVID-19. CDR3 nucleotide sequence: TGTGCCAGCAGCGAGTCGTGGACAGGATCCTCACCCCTCCACTTT. Its translation: CASSESWTGSSPLHF.